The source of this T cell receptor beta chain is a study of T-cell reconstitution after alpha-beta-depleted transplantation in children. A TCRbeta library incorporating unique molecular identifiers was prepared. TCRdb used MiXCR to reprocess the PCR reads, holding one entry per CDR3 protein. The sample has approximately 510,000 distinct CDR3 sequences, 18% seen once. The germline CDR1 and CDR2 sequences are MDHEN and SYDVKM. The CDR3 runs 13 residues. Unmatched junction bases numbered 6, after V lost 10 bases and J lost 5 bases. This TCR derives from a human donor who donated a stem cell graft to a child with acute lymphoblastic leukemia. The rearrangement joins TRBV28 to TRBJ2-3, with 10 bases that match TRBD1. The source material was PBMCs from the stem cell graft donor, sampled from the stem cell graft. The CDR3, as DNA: TGTGCCACCCGACAGGGGGCTTTAGATACGCAGTATTTT. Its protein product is CATRQGALDTQYF. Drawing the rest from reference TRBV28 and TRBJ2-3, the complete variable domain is DVKVTQSSRYLVKRTGEKVFLECVQDMDHENMFWYRQDPGLGLRLIYFSYDVKMKEKGDIPEGYSVSREKKERFSLILESASTNQTSMYLCATRQGALDTQYFGPGTRLTVL.